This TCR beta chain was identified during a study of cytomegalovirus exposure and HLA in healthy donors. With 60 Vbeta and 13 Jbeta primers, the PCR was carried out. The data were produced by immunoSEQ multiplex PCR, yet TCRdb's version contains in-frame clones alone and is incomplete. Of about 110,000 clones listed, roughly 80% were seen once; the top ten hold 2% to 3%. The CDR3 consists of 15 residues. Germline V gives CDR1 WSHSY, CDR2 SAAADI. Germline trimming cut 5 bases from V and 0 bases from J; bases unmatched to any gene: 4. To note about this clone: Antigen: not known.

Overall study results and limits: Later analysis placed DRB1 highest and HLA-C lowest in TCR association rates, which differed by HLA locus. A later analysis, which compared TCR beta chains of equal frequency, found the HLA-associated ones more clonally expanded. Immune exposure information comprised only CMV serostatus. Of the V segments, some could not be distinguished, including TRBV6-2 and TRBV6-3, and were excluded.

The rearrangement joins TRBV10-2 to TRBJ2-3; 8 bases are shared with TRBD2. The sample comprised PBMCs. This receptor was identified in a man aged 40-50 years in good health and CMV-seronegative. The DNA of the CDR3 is TGCGCCAGCAGTCCGGGACTAGAAAGCACAGATACGCAGTATTTT. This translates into CASSPGLESTDTQYF.